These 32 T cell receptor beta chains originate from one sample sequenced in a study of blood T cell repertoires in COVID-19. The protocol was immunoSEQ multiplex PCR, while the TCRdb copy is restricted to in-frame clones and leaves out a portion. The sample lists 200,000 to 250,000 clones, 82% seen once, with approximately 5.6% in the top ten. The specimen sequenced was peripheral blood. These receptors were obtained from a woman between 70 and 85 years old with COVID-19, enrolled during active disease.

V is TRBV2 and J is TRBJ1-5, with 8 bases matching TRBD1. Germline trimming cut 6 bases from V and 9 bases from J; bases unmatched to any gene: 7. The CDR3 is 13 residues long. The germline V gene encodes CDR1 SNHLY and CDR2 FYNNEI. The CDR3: CASRRQGPAPQHF. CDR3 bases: TGTGCCAGCAGGAGACAGGGGCCCGCGCCCCAGCATTTT.

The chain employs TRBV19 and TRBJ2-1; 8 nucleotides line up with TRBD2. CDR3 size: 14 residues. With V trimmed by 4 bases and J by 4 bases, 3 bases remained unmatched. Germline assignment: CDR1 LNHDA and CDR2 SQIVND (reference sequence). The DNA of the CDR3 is TGTGCCAGTAGTAAGCGGGAGAGTTACAATGAGCAGTTCTTC. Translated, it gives CASSKRESYNEQFF.

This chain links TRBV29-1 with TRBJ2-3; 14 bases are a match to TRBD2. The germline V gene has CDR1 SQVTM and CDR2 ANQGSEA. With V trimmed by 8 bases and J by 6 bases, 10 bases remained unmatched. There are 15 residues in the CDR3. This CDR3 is CSLKGTSGSLDTQYF. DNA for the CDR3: TGCAGCCTCAAGGGGACTAGCGGGAGTTTGGATACGCAGTATTTT.

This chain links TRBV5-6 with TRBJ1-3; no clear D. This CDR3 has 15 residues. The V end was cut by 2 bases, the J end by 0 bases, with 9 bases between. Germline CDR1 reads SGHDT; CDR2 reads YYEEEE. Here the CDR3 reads CASSFSPSSGNTIYF. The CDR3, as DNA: TGTGCCAGCAGCTTTAGTCCGTCCTCTGGAAACACCATATATTTT.

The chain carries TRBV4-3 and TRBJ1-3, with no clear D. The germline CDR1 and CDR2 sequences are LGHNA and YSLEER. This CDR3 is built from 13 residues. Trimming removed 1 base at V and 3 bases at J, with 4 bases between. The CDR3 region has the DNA TGCGCCAGCAGCCAAGCCCTTGGAAACACCATATATTTT. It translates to CASSQALGNTIYF.

CDR3 sequence (DNA): TGTGCCAGTACGCGGGTTGAAGTCAATCAGCCCCAGCATTTT. As protein: CASTRVEVNQPQHF. V is TRBV19 and J is TRBJ1-5, with no clear D. V was trimmed by 7 bases and J by 3 bases, leaving 13 bases between them. The germline CDR1 and CDR2 sequences are LNHDA and SQIVND (reference sequence). The CDR3 loop spans 14 amino acids.

The chain's CDR3 is CASSLDRVYQPQHF. The CDR3 nucleotides are TGTGCCAGCAGTTTGGACAGGGTTTATCAGCCCCAGCATTTT. This chain links TRBV2 with TRBJ1-5; 8 nucleotides match TRBD1. This CDR3 contains 14 residues. Germline V gene data show CDR1 as SNHLY and CDR2 as FYNNEI. V trimming: 5 bases; J trimming: 5 bases; junction bases outside the gene matches: 5.

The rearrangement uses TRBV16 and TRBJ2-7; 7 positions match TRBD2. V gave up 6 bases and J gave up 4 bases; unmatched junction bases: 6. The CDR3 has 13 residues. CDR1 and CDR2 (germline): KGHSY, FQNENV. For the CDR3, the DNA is TGTGCCAGCAGACCTAGCGGTCCTTACGAGCAGTACTTC. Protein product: CASRPSGPYEQYF.

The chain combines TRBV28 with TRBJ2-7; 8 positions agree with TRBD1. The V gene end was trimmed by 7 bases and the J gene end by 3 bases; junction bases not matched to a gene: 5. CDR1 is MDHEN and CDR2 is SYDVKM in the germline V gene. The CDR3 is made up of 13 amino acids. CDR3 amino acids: CASTPTGGYEQYF. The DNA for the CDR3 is TGTGCCAGCACCCCCACAGGGGGCTACGAGCAGTACTTC. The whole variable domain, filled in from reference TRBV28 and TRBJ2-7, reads DVKVTQSSRYLVKRTGEKVFLECVQDMDHENMFWYRQDPGLGLRLIYFSYDVKMKEKGDIPEGYSVSREKKERFSLILESASTNQTSMYLCASTPTGGYEQYFGPGTRLTVT.

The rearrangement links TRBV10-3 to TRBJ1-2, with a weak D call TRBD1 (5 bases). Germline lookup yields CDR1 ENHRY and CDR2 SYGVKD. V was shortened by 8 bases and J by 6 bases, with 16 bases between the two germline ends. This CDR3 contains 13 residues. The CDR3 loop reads CAISLEVGDGYTF. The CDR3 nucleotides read TGTGCCATCTCCCTCGAGGTAGGGGATGGCTACACCTTC.

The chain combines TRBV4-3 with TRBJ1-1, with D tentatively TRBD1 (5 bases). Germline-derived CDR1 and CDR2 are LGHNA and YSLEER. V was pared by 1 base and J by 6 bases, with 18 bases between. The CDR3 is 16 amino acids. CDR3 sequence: CASSQGGLGGAAEAFF. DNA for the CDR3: TGCGCCAGCAGCCAAGGAGGGCTTGGAGGGGCGGCTGAAGCTTTCTTT.

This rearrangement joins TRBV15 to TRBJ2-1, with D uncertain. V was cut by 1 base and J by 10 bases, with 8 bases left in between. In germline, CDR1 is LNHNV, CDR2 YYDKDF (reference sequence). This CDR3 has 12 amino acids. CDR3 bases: TGTGCCACCAGCAGAGGTGTCGGGGAGCAGTTCTTC. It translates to CATSRGVGEQFF.

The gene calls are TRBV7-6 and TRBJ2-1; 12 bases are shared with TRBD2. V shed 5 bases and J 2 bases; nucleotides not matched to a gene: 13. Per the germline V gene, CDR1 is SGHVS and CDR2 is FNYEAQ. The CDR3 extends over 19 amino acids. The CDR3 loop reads CASSLKGTSGSRTYNEQFF. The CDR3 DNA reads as TGTGCCAGCAGCCTGAAAGGGACTAGCGGGTCTCGGACCTACAATGAGCAGTTCTTC.

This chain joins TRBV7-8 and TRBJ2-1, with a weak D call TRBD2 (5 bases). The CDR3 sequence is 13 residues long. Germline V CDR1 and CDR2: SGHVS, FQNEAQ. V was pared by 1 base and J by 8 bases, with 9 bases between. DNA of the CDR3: TGTGCCAGCAGCTTAGATACTAGGGATGAGCAGTTCTTC. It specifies CASSLDTRDEQFF.

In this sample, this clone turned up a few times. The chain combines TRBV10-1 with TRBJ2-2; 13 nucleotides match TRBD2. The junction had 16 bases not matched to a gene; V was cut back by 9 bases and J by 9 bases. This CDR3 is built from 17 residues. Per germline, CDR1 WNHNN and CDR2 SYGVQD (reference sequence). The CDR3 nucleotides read TGCGCCAGTCACGGGACTAGCGGGACCAAGTCCCCCCGGGAGCTGTTTTTT. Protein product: CASHGTSGTKSPRELFF.

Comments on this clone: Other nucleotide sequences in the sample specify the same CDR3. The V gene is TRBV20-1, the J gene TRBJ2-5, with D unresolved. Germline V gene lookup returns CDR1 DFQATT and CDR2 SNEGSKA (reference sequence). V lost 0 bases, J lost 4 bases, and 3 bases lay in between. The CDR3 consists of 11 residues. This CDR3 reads CSARDRETQYF. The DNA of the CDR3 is TGCAGTGCTAGAGACAGAGAGACCCAGTACTTC.

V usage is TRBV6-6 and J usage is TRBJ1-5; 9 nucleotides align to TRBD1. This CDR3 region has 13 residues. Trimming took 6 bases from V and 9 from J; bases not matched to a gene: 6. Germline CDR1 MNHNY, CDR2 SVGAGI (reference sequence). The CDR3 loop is CASRDRGESPQHF. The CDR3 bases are TGTGCCAGCAGAGACAGGGGGGAGTCGCCCCAGCATTTT.

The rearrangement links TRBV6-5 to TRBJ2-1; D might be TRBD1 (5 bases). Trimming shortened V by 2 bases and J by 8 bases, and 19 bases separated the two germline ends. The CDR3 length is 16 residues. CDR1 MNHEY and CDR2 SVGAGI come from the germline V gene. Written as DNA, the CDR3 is TGTGCCAGCAGTTACGGGGCTACTTTTCTCGGCGATGAGCAGTTCTTC. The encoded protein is CASSYGATFLGDEQFF.

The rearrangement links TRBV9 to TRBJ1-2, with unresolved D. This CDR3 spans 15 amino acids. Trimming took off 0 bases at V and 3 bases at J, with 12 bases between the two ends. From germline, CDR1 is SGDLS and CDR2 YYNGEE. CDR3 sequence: CASSVGSGGHYGYTF. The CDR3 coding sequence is TGTGCCAGCAGCGTAGGCTCAGGAGGGCACTATGGCTACACCTTC.

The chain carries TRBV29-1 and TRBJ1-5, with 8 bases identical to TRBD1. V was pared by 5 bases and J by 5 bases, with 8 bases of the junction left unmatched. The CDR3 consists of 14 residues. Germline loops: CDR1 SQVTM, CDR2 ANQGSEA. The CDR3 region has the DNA TGCAGCGTTAGGGCAGGGGGCACGGATCAGCCCCAGCATTTT. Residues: CSVRAGGTDQPQHF.

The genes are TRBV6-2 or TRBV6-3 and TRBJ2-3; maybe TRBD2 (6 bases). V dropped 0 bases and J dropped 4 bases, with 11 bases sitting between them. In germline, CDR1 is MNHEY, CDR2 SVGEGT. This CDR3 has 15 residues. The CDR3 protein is CASSYSTRRADTQYF. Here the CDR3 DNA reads TGTGCCAGCAGTTACTCGACTAGAAGGGCAGATACGCAGTATTTT.

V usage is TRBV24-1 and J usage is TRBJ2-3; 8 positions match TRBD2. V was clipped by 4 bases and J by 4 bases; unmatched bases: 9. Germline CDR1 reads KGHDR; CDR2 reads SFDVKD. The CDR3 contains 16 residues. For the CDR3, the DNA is TGTGCCACCAGTGACCCCAGCGGGAGTATGGCAGATACGCAGTATTTT. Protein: CATSDPSGSMADTQYF.

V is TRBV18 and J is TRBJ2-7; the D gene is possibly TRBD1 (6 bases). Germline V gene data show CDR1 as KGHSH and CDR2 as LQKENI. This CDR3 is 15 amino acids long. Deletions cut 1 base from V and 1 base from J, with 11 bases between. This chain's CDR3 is CASSPRTDISYEQYF. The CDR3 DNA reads TGTGCCAGCTCACCACGGACAGATATATCCTACGAGCAGTACTTC.

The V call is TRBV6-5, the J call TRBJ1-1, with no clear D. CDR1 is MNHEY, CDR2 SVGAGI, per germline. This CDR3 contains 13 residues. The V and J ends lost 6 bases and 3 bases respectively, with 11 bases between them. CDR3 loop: CASSERLHTEAFF. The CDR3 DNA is TGTGCCAGCAGCGAGCGACTGCACACTGAAGCTTTCTTT.

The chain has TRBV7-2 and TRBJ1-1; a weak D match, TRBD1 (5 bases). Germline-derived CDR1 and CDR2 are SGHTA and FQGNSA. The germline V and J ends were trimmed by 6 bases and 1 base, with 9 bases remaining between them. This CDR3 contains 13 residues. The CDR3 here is CASSSRENTEAFF. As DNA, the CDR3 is TGTGCCAGCAGTAGCAGGGAGAACACTGAAGCTTTCTTT.

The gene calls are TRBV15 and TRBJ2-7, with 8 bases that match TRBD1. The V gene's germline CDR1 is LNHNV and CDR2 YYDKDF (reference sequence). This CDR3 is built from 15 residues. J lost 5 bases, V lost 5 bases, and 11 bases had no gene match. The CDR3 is CATSGGDRGNDEQYF. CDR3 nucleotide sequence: TGTGCCACCAGCGGAGGTGACAGGGGCAACGACGAGCAGTACTTC.

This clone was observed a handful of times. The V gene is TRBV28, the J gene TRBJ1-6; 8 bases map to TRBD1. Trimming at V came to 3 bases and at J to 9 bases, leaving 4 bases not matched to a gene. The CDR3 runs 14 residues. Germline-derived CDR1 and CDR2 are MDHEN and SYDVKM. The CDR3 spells CASSFGQGTSPLHF. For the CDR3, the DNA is TGTGCCAGCAGTTTCGGACAGGGTACTTCACCCCTCCACTTT.

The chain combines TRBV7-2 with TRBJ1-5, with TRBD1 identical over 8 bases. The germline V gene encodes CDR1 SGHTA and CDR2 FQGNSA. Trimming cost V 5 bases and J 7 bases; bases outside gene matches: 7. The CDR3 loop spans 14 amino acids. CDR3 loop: CASSQGQGGQPQHF. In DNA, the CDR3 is TGTGCCAGCAGCCAAGGACAGGGTGGCCAGCCCCAGCATTTT.

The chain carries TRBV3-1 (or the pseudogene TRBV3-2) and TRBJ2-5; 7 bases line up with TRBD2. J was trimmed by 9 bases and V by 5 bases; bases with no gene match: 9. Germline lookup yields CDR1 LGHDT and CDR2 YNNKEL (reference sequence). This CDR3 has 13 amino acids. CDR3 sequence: CASSSGLIVSQYF. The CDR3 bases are TGTGCCAGCAGCTCGGGACTAATAGTGTCCCAGTACTTC.

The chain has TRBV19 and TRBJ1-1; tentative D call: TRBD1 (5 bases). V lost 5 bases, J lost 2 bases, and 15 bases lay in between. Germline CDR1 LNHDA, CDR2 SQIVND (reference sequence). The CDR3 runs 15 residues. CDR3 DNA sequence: TGTGCCAGTAGTCTACAATTGCAGGGAAACACTGAAGCTTTCTTT. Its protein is CASSLQLQGNTEAFF.

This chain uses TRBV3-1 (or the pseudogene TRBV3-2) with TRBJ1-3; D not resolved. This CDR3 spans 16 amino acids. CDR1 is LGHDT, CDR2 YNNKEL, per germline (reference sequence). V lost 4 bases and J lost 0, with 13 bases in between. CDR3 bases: TGTGCCAGCAGCCGTGCCCCTACGAGCTCTGGAAACACCATATATTTT. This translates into CASSRAPTSSGNTIYF.

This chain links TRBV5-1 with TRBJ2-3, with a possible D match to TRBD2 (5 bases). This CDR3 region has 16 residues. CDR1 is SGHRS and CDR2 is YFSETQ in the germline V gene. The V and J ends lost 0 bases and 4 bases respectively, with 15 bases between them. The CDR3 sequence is CASSLDQSVRADTQYF. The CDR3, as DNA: TGCGCCAGCAGCTTGGATCAGAGCGTGAGGGCAGATACGCAGTATTTT.